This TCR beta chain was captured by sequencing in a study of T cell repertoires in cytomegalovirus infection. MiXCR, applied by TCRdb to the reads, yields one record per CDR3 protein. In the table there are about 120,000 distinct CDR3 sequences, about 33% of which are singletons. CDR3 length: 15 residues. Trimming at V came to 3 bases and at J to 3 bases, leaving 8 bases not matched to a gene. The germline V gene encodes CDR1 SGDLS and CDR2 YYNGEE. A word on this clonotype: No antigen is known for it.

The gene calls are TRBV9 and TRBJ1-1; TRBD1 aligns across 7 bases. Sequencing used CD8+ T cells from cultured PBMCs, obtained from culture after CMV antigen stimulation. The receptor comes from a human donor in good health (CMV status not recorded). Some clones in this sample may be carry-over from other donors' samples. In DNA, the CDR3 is TGTGCCAGCAGCGCCGGACAGGTTTTGGACACTGAAGCTTTCTTT. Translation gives CASSAGQVLDTEAFF.